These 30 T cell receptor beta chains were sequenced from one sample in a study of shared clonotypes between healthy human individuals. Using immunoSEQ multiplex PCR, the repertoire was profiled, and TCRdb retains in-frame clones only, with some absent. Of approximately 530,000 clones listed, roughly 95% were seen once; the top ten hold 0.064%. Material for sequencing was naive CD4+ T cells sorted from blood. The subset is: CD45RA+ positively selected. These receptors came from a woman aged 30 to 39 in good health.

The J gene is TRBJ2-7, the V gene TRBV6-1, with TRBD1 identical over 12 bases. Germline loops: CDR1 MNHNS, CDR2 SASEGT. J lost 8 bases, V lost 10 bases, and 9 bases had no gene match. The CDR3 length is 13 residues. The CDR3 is CATHGGTGGQQYF. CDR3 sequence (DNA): TGTGCCACCCATGGCGGGACAGGGGGCCAGCAGTACTTC.

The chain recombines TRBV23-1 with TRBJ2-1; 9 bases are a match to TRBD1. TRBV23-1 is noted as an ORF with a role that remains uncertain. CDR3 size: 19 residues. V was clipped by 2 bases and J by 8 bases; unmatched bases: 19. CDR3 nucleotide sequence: TGCGCCAGCAGTCAAATCGACCATAGGGACCGGGACAGGGCATATGAGCAGTTCTTC. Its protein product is CASSQIDHRDRDRAYEQFF.

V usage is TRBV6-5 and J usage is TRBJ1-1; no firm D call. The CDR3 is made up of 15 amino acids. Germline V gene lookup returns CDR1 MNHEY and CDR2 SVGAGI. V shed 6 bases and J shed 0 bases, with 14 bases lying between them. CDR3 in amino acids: CASRHSSNMNTEAFF. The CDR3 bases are TGTGCCAGCAGGCATTCGAGTAATATGAACACTGAAGCTTTCTTT.

CDR3 in amino acids: CASSPTLPYEQYF. The CDR3 DNA sequence: TGTGCCAGCAGTCCCACGTTACCCTACGAGCAGTACTTC. The genes are TRBV28 and TRBJ2-7; D is unresolved. In germline, CDR1 is MDHEN, CDR2 SYDVKM. This CDR3 spans 13 amino acids. V was trimmed by 5 bases and J by 2 bases, leaving 10 bases between them. The full variable domain, in which reference TRBV28 and TRBJ2-7 provide the parts outside the CDR3, is DVKVTQSSRYLVKRTGEKVFLECVQDMDHENMFWYRQDPGLGLRLIYFSYDVKMKEKGDIPEGYSVSREKKERFSLILESASTNQTSMYLCASSPTLPYEQYFGPGTRLTVT.

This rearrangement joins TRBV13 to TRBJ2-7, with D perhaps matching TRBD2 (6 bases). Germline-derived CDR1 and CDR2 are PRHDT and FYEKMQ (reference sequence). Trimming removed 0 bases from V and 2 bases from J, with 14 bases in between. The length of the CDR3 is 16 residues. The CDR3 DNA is TGTGCCAGCAGCTTAGGGGTCGGGAGAAGCACCTACGAGCAGTACTTC. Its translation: CASSLGVGRSTYEQYF.

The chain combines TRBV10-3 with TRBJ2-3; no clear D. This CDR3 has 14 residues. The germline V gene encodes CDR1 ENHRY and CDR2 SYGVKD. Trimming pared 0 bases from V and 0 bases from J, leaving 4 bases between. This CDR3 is CAISESDSTDTQYF. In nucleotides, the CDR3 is TGTGCCATCAGTGAGTCGGATAGCACAGATACGCAGTATTTT.

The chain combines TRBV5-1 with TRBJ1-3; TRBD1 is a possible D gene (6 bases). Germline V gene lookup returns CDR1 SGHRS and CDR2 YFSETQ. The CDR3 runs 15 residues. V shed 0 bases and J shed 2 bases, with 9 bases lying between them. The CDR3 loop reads CASSLGQAAGNTIYF. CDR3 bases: TGCGCCAGCAGCTTGGGACAGGCAGCTGGAAACACCATATATTTT.

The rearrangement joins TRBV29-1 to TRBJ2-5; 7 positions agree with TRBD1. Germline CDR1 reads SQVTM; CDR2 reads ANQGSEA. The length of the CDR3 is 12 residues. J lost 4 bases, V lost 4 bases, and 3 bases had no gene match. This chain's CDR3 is CSVGSGGETQYF. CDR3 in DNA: TGCAGCGTTGGGTCAGGGGGAGAGACCCAGTACTTC.

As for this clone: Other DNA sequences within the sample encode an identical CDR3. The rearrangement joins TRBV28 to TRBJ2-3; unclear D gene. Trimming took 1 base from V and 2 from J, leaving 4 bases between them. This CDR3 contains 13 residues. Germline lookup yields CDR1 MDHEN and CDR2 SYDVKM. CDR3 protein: CASSLSSTDTQYF. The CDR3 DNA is TGTGCCAGCAGTTTATCGTCCACAGATACGCAGTATTTT.

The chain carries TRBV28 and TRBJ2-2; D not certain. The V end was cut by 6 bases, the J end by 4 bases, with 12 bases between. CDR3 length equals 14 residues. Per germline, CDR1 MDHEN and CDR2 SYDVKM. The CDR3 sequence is CASSLRVSTGELFF. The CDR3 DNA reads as TGTGCCAGCAGCCTCCGGGTCTCCACCGGGGAGCTGTTTTTT.

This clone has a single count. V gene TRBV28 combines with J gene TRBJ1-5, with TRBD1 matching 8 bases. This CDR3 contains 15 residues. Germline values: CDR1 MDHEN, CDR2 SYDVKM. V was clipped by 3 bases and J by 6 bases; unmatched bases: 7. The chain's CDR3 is CASSFSDRVRQPQHF. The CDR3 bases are TGTGCCAGCAGTTTTTCGGACAGGGTCCGTCAGCCCCAGCATTTT.

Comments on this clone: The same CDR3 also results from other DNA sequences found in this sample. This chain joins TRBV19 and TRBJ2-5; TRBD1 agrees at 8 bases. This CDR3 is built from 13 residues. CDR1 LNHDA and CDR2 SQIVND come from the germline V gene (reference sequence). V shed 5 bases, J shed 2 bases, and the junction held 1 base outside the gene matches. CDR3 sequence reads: CASSGQGQETQYF. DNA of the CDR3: TGTGCCAGTAGTGGACAGGGACAAGAGACCCAGTACTTC.

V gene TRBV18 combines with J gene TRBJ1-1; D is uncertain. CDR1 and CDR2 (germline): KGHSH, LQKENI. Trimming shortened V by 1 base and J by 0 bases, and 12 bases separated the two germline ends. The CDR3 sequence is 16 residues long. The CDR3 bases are TGTGCCAGCTCACCACGGGAGACACTAATGAACACTGAAGCTTTCTTT. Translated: CASSPRETLMNTEAFF.

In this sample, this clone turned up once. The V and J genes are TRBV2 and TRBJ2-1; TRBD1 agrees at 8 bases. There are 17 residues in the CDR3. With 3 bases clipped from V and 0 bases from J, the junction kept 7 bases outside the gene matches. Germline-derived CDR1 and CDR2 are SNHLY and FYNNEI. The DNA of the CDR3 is TGTGCCAGCAGTGAGAAGGACAGGGCTAGCTCCTACAATGAGCAGTTCTTC. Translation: CASSEKDRASSYNEQFF. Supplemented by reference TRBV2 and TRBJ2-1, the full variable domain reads EPEVTQTPSHQVTQMGQEVILRCVPISNHLYFYWYRQILGQKVEFLVSFYNNEISEKSEIFDDQFSVERPDGSNFTLKIRSTKLEDSAMYFCASSEKDRASSYNEQFFGPGTRLTVL.

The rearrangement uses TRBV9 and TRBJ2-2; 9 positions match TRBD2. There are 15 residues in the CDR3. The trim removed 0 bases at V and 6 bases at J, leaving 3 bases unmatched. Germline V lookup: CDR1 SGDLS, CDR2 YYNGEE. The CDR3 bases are TGTGCCAGCAGCGTAGTTAGCGGGAGTGCCGGGGAGCTGTTTTTT. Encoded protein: CASSVVSGSAGELFF.

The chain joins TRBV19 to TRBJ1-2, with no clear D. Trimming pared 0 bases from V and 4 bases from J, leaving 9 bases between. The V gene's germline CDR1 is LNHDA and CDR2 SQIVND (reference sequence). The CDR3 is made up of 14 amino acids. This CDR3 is CASSIDYRPYGYTF. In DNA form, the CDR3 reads TGTGCCAGTAGTATAGATTACAGACCCTATGGCTACACCTTC.

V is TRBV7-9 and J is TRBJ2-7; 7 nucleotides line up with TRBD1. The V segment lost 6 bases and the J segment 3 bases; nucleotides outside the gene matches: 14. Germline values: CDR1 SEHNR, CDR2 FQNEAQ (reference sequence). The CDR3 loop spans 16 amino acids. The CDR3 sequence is CASSPDRDPSIYEQYF. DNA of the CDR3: TGTGCCAGCAGTCCTGACAGGGATCCTAGCATCTACGAGCAGTACTTC.

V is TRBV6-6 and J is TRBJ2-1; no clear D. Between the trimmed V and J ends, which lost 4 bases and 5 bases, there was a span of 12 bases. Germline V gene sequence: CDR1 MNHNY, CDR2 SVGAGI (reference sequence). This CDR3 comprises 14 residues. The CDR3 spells CASSSPRPNNEQFF. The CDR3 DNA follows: TGTGCCAGCAGTTCCCCAAGGCCCAACAATGAGCAGTTCTTC.

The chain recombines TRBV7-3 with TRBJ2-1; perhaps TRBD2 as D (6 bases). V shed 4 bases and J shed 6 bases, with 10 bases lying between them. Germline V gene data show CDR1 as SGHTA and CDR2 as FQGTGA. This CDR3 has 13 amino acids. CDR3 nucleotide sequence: TGTGCCAGCAGCTGGGGGGATGGCAATGAGCAGTTCTTC. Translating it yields CASSWGDGNEQFF.

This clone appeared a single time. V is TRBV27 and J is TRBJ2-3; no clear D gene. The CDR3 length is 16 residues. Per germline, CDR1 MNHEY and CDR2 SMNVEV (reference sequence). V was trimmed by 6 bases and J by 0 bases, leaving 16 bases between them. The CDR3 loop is CASRTYGWYSTDTQYF. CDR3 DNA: TGTGCCAGCAGGACCTATGGGTGGTATAGCACAGATACGCAGTATTTT.

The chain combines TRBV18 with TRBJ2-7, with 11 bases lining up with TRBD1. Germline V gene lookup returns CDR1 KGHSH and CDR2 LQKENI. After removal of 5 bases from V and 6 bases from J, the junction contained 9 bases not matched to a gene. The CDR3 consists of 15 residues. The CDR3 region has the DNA TGTGCCAGCTCAGCGGCGGGACAGGGGGGATCCGAGCAGTACTTC. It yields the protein CASSAAGQGGSEQYF.

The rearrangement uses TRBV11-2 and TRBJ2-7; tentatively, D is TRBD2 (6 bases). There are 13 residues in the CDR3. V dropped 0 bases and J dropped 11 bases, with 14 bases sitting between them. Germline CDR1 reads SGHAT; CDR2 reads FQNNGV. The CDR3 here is CASSLDSSGSEYF. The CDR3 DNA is TGTGCCAGCAGCTTAGATAGTAGCGGTTCGGAGTACTTC.

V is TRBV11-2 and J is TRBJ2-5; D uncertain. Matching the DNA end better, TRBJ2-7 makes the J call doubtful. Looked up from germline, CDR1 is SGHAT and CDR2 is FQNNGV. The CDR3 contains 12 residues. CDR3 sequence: CASSLLSYEQYF. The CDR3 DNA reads TGTGCCAGCAGCTTATTATCCTACGAGCAGTACTTC.

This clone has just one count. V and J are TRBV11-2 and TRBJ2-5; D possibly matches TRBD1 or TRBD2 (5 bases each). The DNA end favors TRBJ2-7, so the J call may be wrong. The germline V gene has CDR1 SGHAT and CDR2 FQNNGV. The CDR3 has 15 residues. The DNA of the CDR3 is TGTGCCAGCAGCGGGGGACGGAGAAGCTCCTACGAGCAGTACTTC. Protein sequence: CASSGGRRSSYEQYF.

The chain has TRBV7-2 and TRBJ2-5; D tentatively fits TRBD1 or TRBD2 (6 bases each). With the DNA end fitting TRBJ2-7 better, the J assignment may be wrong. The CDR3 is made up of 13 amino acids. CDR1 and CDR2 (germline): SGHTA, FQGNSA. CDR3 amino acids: CASSGPGAYEQYF. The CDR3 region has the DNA TGTGCCAGCAGCGGACCGGGGGCATACGAGCAGTACTTC.

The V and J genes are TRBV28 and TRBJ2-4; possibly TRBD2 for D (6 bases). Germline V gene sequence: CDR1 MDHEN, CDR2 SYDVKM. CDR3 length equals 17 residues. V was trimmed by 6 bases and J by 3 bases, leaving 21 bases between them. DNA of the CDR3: TGTGCCAGCAGCCAATCAGACGGGGGATGGGGCAAAAACATTCAGTACTTC. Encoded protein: CASSQSDGGWGKNIQYF.

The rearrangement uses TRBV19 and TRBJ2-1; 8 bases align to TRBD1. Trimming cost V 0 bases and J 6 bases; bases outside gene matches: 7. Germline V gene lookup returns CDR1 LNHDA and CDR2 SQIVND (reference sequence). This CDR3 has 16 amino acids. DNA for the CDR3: TGTGCCAGTAGTATAGACGGACAGGGTTTTGCCAATGAGCAGTTCTTC. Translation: CASSIDGQGFANEQFF.

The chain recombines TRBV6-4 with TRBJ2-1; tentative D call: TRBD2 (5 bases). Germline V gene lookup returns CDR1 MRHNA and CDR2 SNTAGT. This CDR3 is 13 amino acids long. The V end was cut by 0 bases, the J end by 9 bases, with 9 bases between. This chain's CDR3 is CASSDSRRSEQFF. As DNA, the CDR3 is TGTGCCAGCAGTGACTCACGGAGGAGTGAGCAGTTCTTC.

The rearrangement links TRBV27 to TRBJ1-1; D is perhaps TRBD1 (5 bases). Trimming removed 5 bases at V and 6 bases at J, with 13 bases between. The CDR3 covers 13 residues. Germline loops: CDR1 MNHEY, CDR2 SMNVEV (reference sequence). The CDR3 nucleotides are TGTGCCAGCAGTAAGTACAGGTTGGCTGAAGCTTTCTTT. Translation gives CASSKYRLAEAFF.

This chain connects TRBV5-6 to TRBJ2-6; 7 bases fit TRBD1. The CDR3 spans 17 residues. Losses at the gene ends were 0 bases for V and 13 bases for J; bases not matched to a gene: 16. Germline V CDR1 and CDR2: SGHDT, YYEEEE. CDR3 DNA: TGTGCCAGCAGCTTGGATAAGGGGACAGCCTTTCTGGGAGTCCTGACTTTC. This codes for CASSLDKGTAFLGVLTF.